Shown below are 4 T cell receptor beta chains from a single sample sequenced in a study of Ad26.COV2.S vaccination and SARS-CoV-2 variants. TCRdb's table, derived via immunoSEQ multiplex PCR, lists solely in-frame clones and lacks some. The table shows fewer than 900,000 clones, with about 89% occurring only once. Treatment defined: roughly 20 received Ad26.COV2.S at low or high dose, single or two shots; roughly five received placebo; per-sample allocation not given. Following the first vaccine or placebo injection, samples were taken on day 63. The source material was peripheral blood, sampled in a trial of Ad26.COV2.S vaccine versus placebo. Source of these receptors: a person between 18 and 65 years old who received the Ad26.COV2.S COVID-19 vaccine or a placebo.

This clone has a handful of counts. The chain carries TRBV5-4 and TRBJ2-1, with 9 positions matching TRBD2. The J segment lost 7 bases and the V segment lost 4 bases, leaving 9 bases of the junction unmatched. CDR3 length: 15 residues. Germline CDR1 is SGHNT and CDR2 is YYREEE (reference sequence). CDR3 nucleotides: TGTGCCAGCAGCCCCCAGGGCGGGAGGGTTAATGAGCAGTTCTTC. It translates to CASSPQGGRVNEQFF. Full variable domain (rest looked up from reference TRBV5-4 and TRBJ2-1): ETGVTQSPTHLIKTRGQQVTLRCSSQSGHNTVSWYQQALGQGPQFIFQYYREEENGRGNFPPRFSGLQFPNYSSELNVNALELDDSALYLCASSPQGGRVNEQFFGPGTRLTVL.

This chain uses TRBV6-5 with TRBJ2-7; D may be TRBD2 (6 bases). This CDR3 is 14 amino acids long. Trimming shortened V by 2 bases and J by 5 bases, and 13 bases separated the two germline ends. CDR1 is MNHEY, CDR2 SVGAGI, per germline. The CDR3 loop reads CASSYEGGVNEQYF. CDR3 bases: TGTGCCAGCAGTTACGAGGGCGGGGTGAACGAGCAGTACTTC.

A note on this clone: Other DNA sequences of this sample code for an identical CDR3. V gene TRBV12-3 or TRBV12-4 combines with J gene TRBJ2-1, with D unresolved. This CDR3 comprises 11 residues. V shed 3 bases and J shed 8 bases, with 5 bases lying between them. CDR3 in amino acids: CASSFSYEQFF. For the CDR3, the DNA is TGTGCCAGCAGTTTTTCCTATGAGCAGTTCTTC.

V is TRBV14 and J is TRBJ1-1; the D gene is possibly TRBD1 (6 bases). The V gene's germline CDR1 is SGHDN and CDR2 FVKESK. The V end was cut by 4 bases, the J end by 3 bases, with 18 bases between. This CDR3 spans 16 amino acids. CDR3 nucleotide sequence: TGTGCCAGCAGCCCCCGGTGGGGGGCAGTGGACACTGAAGCTTTCTTT. Residues: CASSPRWGAVDTEAFF.